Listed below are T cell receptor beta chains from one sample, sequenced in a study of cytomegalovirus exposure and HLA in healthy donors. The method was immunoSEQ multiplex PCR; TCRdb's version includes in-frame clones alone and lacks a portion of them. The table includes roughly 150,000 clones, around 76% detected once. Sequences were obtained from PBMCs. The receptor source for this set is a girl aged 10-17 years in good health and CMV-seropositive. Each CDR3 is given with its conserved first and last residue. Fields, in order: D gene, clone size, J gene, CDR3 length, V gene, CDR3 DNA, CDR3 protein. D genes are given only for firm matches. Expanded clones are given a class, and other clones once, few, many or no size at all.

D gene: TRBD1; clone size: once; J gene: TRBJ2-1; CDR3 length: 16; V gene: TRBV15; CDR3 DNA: TGTGCCACCAGCAGAGGGACAGGGAGCTCCTACAATGAGCAGTTCTTC; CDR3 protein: CATSRGTGSSYNEQFF
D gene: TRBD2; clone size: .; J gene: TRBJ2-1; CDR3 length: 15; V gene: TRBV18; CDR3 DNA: TGTGCCAGCTCACCGGGGCTAGCGGGAGCTCTTGAGCAGTTCTTC; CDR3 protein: CASSPGLAGALEQFF
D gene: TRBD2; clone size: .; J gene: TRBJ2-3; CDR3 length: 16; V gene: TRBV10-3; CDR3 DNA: TGTGCCATCACGGCAAGCGGGAGGGCCGGTGCAGATACGCAGTATTTT; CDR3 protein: CAITASGRAGADTQYF
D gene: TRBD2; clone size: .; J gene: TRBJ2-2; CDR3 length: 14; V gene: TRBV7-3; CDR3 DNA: TGTGCCAGCAGCTTTGCGGGGGGCACCGGGGAGCTGTTTTTT; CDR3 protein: CASSFAGGTGELFF
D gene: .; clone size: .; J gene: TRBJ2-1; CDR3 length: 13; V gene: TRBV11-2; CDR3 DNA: TGTGCCAGCAGCTCCGACCGGGGGAATGAGCAGTTCTTC; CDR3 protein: CASSSDRGNEQFF
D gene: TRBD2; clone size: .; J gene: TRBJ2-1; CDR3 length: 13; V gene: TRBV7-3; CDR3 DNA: TGTGCCAGCGGACTAGCGGGCTACAATGAGCAGTTCTTC; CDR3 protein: CASGLAGYNEQFF
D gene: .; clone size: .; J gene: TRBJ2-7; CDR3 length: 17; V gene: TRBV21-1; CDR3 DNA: TGTGCCAGCAGCAAAGCGCTAGGGGCAGGGGATCGGTACGAGCAGTACTTC; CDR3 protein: CASSKALGAGDRYEQYF
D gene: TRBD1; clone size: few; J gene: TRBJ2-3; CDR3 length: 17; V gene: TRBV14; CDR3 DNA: TGTGCCAGCAGCCAAGATTGGTCGACAGGGGACACAGATACGCAGTATTTT; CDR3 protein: CASSQDWSTGDTDTQYF
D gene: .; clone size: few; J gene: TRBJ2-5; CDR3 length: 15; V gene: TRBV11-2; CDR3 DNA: TGTGCCAGCAGCCCCCCAGGGGACCGTGAAGAGACCCAGTACTTC; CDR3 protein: CASSPPGDREETQYF
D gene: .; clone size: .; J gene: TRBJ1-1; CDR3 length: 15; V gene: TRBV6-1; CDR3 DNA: TGTGCCAGCAGTGAATCGGGGGTCGGGAACACTGAAGCTTTCTTT; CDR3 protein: CASSESGVGNTEAFF
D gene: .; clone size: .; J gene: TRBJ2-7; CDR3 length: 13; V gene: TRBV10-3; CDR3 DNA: TGTGCCATCAACCGGATTACCGGGGACGAGCAGTACTTC; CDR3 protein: CAINRITGDEQYF
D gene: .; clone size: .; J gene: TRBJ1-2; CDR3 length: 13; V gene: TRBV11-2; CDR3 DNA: TGTGCCAGCAGCTCAACAGGTTCGGAGGGCTACACCTTC; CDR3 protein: CASSSTGSEGYTF
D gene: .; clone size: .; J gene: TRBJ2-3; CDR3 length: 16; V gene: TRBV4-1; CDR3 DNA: TGCGCCAGCAGCCAAATTACCAGGGGAAGCACAGATACGCAGTATTTT; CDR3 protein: CASSQITRGSTDTQYF
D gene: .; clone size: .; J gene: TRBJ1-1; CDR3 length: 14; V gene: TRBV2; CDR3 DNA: TGTGCCAGCAGTTCACAGGGTGTGAACACTGAAGCTTTCTTT; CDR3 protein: CASSSQGVNTEAFF
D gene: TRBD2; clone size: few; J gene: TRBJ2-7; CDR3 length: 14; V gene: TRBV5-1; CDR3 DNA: TGCGCCAGCAGCCCGCCCGGGACTAGCGTAGCGCAGTACTTC; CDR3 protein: CASSPPGTSVAQYF
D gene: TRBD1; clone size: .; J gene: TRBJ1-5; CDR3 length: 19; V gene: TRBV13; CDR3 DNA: TGTGCCAGCAGCTATCGATCAATGACAGGGCTCTGGGCGTGGCAGCCCCAGCATTTT; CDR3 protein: CASSYRSMTGLWAWQPQHF
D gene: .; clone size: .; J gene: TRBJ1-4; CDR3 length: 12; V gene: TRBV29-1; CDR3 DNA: TGCAGCGTTGTCAGTGCTAATGAAAAACTGTTTTTT; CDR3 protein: CSVVSANEKLFF
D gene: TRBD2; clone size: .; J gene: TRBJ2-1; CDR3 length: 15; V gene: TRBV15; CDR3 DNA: TGTGCCACCAGATCACTAGCGGGAGCCTACAATGAGCAGTTCTTC; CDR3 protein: CATRSLAGAYNEQFF
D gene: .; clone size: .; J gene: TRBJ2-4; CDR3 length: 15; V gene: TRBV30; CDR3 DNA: TGTGCCTGGAGTTCTCGCTCAGGGACCAAAAACATTCAGTACTTC; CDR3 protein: CAWSSRSGTKNIQYF
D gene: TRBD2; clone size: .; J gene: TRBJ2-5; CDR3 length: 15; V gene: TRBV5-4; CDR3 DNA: TGTGCCAGCAGCTTGGAACTAGCGGGAGAAGAGACCCAGTACTTC; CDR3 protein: CASSLELAGEETQYF
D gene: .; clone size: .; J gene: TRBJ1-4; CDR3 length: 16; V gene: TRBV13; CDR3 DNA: TGTGCCAGCAGCTCCCTCCGACAGGAATATAATGAAAAACTGTTTTTT; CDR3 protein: CASSSLRQEYNEKLFF
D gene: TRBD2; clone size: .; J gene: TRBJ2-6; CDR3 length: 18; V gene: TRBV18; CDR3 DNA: TGTGCCAGCTCACCACTAGAGCGGGGGAGTTCTGGGGCCAACGTCCTGACTTTC; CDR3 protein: CASSPLERGSSGANVLTF
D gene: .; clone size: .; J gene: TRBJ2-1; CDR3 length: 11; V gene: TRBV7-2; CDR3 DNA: TGTGCCAGCAGTCCAGACAATGAGCAGTTCTTC; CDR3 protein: CASSPDNEQFF
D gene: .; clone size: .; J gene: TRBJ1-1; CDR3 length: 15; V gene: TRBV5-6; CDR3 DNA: TGTGCCAGCAGCTTGGCCCCCACAGGGTTCACTGAAGCTTTCTTT; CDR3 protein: CASSLAPTGFTEAFF
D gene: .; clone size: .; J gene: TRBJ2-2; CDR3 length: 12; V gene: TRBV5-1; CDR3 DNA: TGCGCCAGCAGCTTAGGGGCCGGGGAGCTGTTTTTT; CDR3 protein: CASSLGAGELFF
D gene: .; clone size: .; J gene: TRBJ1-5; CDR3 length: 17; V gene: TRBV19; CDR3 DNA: TGTGCCAGTAGTACGAACCCGGGTCTCTATAGCAATCAGCCCCAGCATTTT; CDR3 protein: CASSTNPGLYSNQPQHF
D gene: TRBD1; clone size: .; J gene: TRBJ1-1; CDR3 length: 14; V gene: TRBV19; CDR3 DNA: TGTGCCAGTAGTATAGATCCGGGACAGGGACTAGCTTTCTTT; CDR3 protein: CASSIDPGQGLAFF
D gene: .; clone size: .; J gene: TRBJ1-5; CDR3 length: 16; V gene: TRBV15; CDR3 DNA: TGTGCCACCAGCAGAGAGCCAGGGGCCATATATCAGCCCCAGCATTTT; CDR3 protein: CATSREPGAIYQPQHF
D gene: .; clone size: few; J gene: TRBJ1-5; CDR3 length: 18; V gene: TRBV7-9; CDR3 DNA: TGTTCCAGCAGCTCAACGGGGGAGGGGCTAGAGGGCAATCAGCCCCAGCATTTT; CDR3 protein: CSSSSTGEGLEGNQPQHF
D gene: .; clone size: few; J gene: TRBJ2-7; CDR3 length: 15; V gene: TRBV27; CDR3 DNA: TGTGCCAGCACCCTTATAGGCCGGGAATCCTACGAGCAGTACTTC; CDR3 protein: CASTLIGRESYEQYF
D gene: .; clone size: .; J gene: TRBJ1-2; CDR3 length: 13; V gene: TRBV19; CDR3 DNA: TGTGCCAGTAGTCTCGACAGGAACTATGGCTACACCTTC; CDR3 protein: CASSLDRNYGYTF
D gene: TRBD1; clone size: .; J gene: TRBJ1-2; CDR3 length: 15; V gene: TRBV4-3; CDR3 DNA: TGCGCCAGCAGCCACTTCGACAGGGCGGAGGATGGCTACACCTTC; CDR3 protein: CASSHFDRAEDGYTF
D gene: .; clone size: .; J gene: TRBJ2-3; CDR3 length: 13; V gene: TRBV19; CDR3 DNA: TGTGCCACAACCCCGGAGGGGCGGGGTACGCAGTATTTT; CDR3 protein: CATTPEGRGTQYF
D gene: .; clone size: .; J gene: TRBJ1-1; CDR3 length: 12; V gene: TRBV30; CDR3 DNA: TGTGCCTGGAGTCCTCAGGGAACTGAAGCTTTCTTT; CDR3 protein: CAWSPQGTEAFF
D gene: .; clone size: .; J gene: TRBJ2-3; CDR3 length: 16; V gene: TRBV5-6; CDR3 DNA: TGTGCCAGCAGGGCGGGGGCCAGGGAGGGCACAGATACGCAGTATTTT; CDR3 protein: CASRAGAREGTDTQYF
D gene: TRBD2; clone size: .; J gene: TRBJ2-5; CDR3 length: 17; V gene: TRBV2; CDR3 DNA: TGTGCCAGCAGCGAGGGGGAAGCGGGAGTGGGCCAAGAGACCCAGTACTTC; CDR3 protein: CASSEGEAGVGQETQYF
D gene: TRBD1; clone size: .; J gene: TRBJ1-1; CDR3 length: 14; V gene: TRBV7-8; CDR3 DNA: TGTGCCAGCAGCTTATACAGGGGAAACACTGAAGCTTTCTTT; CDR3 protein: CASSLYRGNTEAFF
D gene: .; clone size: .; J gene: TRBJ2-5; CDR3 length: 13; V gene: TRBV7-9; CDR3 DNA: TGTGCCAGCAGCTTACTCAGGGAAGAGACCCAGTACTTC; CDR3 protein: CASSLLREETQYF
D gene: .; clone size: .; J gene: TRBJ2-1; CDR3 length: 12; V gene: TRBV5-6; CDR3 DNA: TGTGCCAGCAGCTTGATCCAGGTGGAGCAGTTCTTC; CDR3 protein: CASSLIQVEQFF
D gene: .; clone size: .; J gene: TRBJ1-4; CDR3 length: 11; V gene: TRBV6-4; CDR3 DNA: TGTGCCATCCCCGGGGGGGAAAAACTGTTTTTT; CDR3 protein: CAIPGGEKLFF
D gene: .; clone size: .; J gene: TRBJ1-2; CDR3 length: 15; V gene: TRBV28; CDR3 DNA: TGTGCCAGCCGACAAACCTCCGGACAGATTTATGGCTACACCTTC; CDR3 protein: CASRQTSGQIYGYTF
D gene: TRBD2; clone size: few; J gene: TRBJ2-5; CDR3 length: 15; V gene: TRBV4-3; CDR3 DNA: TGCGCCAGCAGCCCGGGACTAGCGATTGTAGAGACCCAGTACTTC; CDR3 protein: CASSPGLAIVETQYF
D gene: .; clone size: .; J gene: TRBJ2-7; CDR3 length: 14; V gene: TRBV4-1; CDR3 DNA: TGCGCCAGCAGCCAAGATCTTGGAGCCTACGAGCAGTACTTC; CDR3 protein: CASSQDLGAYEQYF
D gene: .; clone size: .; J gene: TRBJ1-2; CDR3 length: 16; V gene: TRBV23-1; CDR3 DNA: TGCGCCAGCAGTCAATTGGGGAGAACAGGGAACTATGGCTACACCTTC; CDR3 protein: CASSQLGRTGNYGYTF
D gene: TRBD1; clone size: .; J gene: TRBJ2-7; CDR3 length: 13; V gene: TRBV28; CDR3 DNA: TGTGCCAGCAGGAGACAGGGGGCCTACGAGCAGTACTTC; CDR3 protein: CASRRQGAYEQYF
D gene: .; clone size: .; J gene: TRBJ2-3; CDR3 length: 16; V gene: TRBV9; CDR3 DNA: TGTGCCAGCAGCGTAGGGCAGCTAGCGATCTCAGATACGCAGTATTTT; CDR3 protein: CASSVGQLAISDTQYF
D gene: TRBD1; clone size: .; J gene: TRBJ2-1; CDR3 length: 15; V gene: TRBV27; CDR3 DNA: TGTGCCAGCAGGATCCGGGACAGGGTTAGGAATGAGCAGTTCTTC; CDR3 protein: CASRIRDRVRNEQFF
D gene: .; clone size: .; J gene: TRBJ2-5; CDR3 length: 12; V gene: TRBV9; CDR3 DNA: TGTGCCAGCAGCGTAGCAGGGGAGACCCAGTACTTC; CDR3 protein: CASSVAGETQYF
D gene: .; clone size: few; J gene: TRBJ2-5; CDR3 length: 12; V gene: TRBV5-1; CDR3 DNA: TGCGCCAGCAGCCCCGGTCTGAGGACCCAGTACTTC; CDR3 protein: CASSPGLRTQYF
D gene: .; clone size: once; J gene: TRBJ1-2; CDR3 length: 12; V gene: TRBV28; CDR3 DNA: TGTGCCAGCAACGCGGAGAACTATGGCTACACCTTC; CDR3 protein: CASNAENYGYTF
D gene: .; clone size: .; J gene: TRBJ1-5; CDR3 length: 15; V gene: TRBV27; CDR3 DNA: TGTGCCAGACGCCAGGAACAGTATAGCAATCAGCCCCAGCATTTT; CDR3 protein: CARRQEQYSNQPQHF
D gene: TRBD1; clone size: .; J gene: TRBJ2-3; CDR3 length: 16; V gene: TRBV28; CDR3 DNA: TGTGCCAGCAGTTTGGGCGCGACAGGGATGGTAGATACGCAGTATTTT; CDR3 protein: CASSLGATGMVDTQYF
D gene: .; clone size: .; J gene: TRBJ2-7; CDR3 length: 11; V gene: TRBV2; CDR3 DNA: TGTGCCAGCAGCCCCCTCGAGGAGCAGTACTTC; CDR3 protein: CASSPLEEQYF
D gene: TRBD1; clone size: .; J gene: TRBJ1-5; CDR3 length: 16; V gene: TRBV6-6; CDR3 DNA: TGTGCCAGCAGTCTTACCGTAGACAGGGGCAATCAGCCCCAGCATTTT; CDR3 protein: CASSLTVDRGNQPQHF
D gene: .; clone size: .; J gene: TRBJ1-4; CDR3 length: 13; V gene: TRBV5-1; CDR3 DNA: TGCGCCAGCAGCCGGGAGGAAAATGAAAAACTGTTTTTT; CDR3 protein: CASSREENEKLFF
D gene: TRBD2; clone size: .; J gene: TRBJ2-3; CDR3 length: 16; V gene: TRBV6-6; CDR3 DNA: TGTGCCAGCAGTTTACGGACTAGCGGGATGACAGATACGCAGTATTTT; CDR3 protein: CASSLRTSGMTDTQYF
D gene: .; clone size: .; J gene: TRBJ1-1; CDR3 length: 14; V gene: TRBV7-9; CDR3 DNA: TGTGCCAGCAGCTTAGTAGGCCAGGGTGATGAAGCTTTCTTT; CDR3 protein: CASSLVGQGDEAFF
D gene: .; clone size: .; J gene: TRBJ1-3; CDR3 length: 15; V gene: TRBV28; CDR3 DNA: TGTGCCAGCAGTTTTCCTAGTCACTCTGGAAACACCATATATTTT; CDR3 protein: CASSFPSHSGNTIYF